This passage covers 29 T cell receptor beta chains from one sample sequenced in a study of shared clonotypes between healthy human individuals. CD45RO-negative CD8 cells positively selected for CCR7 made up the naive population, which excluded terminally differentiated effector memory CD45RA+ cells. Some clones are missing from TCRdb's copy, which holds only in-frame ones; the method was immunoSEQ multiplex PCR. The sample carries about 1.9 million clones, 90% to 95% recorded once. Sample: naive CD8+ T cells from PBMCs. The receptor source for this set is a man aged 18 to 30 in good health. Some clones in this sample may be carry-over from other donors' samples.

The V and J genes are TRBV30 and TRBJ2-3; D is unresolved. CDR1 is GTSNPN and CDR2 is SVGIG in the germline V gene (reference sequence). Trimming left V 0 bases short and J 1 base short, with 8 bases between. The CDR3 length is 14 residues. CDR3 residues: CAWSVGMGTDTQYF. In DNA, the CDR3 is TGTGCCTGGAGTGTTGGGATGGGCACAGATACGCAGTATTTT.

The chain employs TRBV27 and TRBJ2-1, with D possibly called TRBD1 or TRBD2 (5 bases each). This CDR3 has 15 residues. V lost 5 bases to trimming and J lost 8 bases, with 19 bases between them. Per the germline V gene, CDR1 is MNHEY and CDR2 is SMNVEV (reference sequence). For the CDR3, the DNA is TGTGCCAGCAGTCGATTCAGAGGGACCATACATGAGCAGTTCTTC. This translates into CASSRFRGTIHEQFF.

This sequence joins TRBV27 and TRBJ1-2; 8 bases map to TRBD1. The V segment lost 7 bases and the J segment 2 bases; nucleotides outside the gene matches: 15. This CDR3 comprises 17 residues. CDR1 is MNHEY, CDR2 SMNVEV, per germline (reference sequence). Written as DNA, the CDR3 is TGTGCCAGCACCCCGGGCACTCTCAGGGGGCACAACTATGGCTACACCTTC. This encodes CASTPGTLRGHNYGYTF.

V is TRBV9 and J is TRBJ2-7, with 9 bases lining up with TRBD1. CDR1 SGDLS and CDR2 YYNGEE come from the germline V gene. The CDR3 length is 16 residues. Trimming took 4 bases from V and 2 from J; bases not matched to a gene: 10. CDR3 bases: TGTGCCAGCAGCCCTTCACACACAGGGGGCCCCTACGAGCAGTACTTC. It encodes CASSPSHTGGPYEQYF.

Here the CDR3 DNA reads TGTGCCAGTATTCTTCGGACTCCCGAGACCCAGTACTTC. It encodes CASILRTPETQYF. J is TRBJ2-5 and V is TRBV19; a possible D gene is TRBD2 (5 bases). The ends were cut back, 7 bases at V and 5 bases at J, with 14 bases in the middle. The CDR3 has 13 residues. The germline V gene has CDR1 LNHDA and CDR2 SQIVND (reference sequence).

CDR3: CASSLDRTATGELFF. Here the CDR3 DNA reads TGTGCCAGCAGCTTAGACCGGACAGCCACCGGGGAGCTGTTTTTT. The genes are TRBV7-8 and TRBJ2-2, with D perhaps matching TRBD1 (6 bases). The V gene lost 1 base and the J gene lost 4 bases, with 10 bases spanning the gap. The CDR3 totals 15 residues. Per germline, CDR1 SGHVS and CDR2 FQNEAQ. The full variable domain, its missing parts supplied by reference TRBV7-8 and TRBJ2-2, is GAGVSQSPRYKVAKRGQDVALRCDPISGHVSLFWYQQALGQGPEFLTYFQNEAQLDKSGLPSDRFFAERPEGSVSTLKIQRTQQEDSAVYLCASSLDRTATGELFFGEGSRLTVL.

The CDR3 DNA reads TGCAGCGTTGACCCCTCGACGGAGGCGGCAGATACGCAGTATTTT. Protein product: CSVDPSTEAADTQYF. This sequence joins TRBV29-1 and TRBJ2-3; possible D gene TRBD2, 5 bases. Looked up from germline, CDR1 is SQVTM and CDR2 is ANQGSEA. Trimming cost V 3 bases and J 4 bases, with 17 bases left between them. The CDR3 has 15 residues.

This chain joins TRBV6-5 and TRBJ1-5; 7 bases are shared with TRBD1. CDR3 size: 13 residues. With V trimmed by 6 bases and J by 9 bases, 8 bases remained unmatched. Per the germline V gene, CDR1 is MNHEY and CDR2 is SVGAGI. The CDR3 coding sequence is TGTGCCAGCAGCACAGGGGCCACGGGGCCCCAGCATTTT. Protein product: CASSTGATGPQHF.

The V call is TRBV7-2, the J call TRBJ2-7; 12 bases are a match to TRBD1. V gave up 6 bases and J gave up 1 base; unmatched junction bases: 4. The length of the CDR3 is 15 residues. CDR1 and CDR2 from the germline V gene are SGHTA and FQGNSA. The DNA for the CDR3 is TGTGCCAGCAGAGCGGGACAGGGGGCGTCCTACGAGCAGTACTTC. Translated: CASRAGQGASYEQYF.

This chain joins TRBV27 and TRBJ1-1; the match to TRBD1 covers 8 bases. CDR1 is MNHEY and CDR2 is SMNVEV in the germline V gene (reference sequence). The V segment lost 5 bases and the J segment 4 bases; nucleotides outside the gene matches: 6. The CDR3 loop spans 14 amino acids. Here the CDR3 reads CASSPRTGSTEAFF. CDR3 DNA sequence: TGTGCCAGCAGTCCACGGACAGGGTCCACTGAAGCTTTCTTT.

This chain connects TRBV9 to TRBJ1-3; unclear D gene. The CDR3 loop spans 17 amino acids. V gave up 4 bases and J gave up 0 bases, with 17 bases separating them. The germline V gene encodes CDR1 SGDLS and CDR2 YYNGEE. The CDR3 is CASSRPKTGSSGNTIYF. DNA of the CDR3: TGTGCCAGCAGCCGACCAAAGACGGGGAGCTCTGGAAACACCATATATTTT.

The chain uses TRBV28 and TRBJ2-1, with 8 bases aligning to TRBD1. The J segment lost 12 bases and the V segment lost 4 bases, leaving 5 bases of the junction unmatched. The CDR3 is 12 amino acids. Germline V gene sequence: CDR1 MDHEN, CDR2 SYDVKM. The CDR3 DNA is TGTGCCAGCAGTTGGTTCGACAGGGGGCAGTTCTTC. This gives the protein CASSWFDRGQFF.

The chain couples TRBV11-2 to TRBJ2-2; possible D gene TRBD1, 5 bases. The CDR3 runs to 13 residues. V dropped 5 bases and J dropped 7 bases, with 11 bases sitting between them. Per the germline V gene, CDR1 is SGHAT and CDR2 is FQNNGV. The CDR3 is CASSHTGNGELFF. In nucleotides, the CDR3 is TGTGCCAGCAGCCATACAGGAAACGGGGAGCTGTTTTTT. Full variable domain (rest looked up from reference TRBV11-2 and TRBJ2-2): EAGVAQSPRYKIIEKRQSVAFWCNPISGHATLYWYQQILGQGPKLLIQFQNNGVVDDSQLPKDRFSAERLKGVDSTLKIQPAKLEDSAVYLCASSHTGNGELFFGEGSRLTVL.

The rearrangement links TRBV19 to TRBJ2-2; tentatively, D is TRBD1 (6 bases). The CDR3 loop spans 15 amino acids. Germline CDR1 reads LNHDA; CDR2 reads SQIVND (reference sequence). Deletions cut 5 bases from V and 0 bases from J, with 10 bases between. The CDR3 DNA reads as TGTGCCAGTAGTCCTAGGACAGCGAACACCGGGGAGCTGTTTTTT. Translation gives CASSPRTANTGELFF.

The chain uses TRBV9 and TRBJ2-7; TRBD2 aligns across 7 bases. This CDR3 is 13 amino acids long. Looked up from germline, CDR1 is SGDLS and CDR2 is YYNGEE. With V trimmed by 8 bases and J by 6 bases, 11 bases remained unmatched. The CDR3 here is CASSSGGVLEQYF. Here the CDR3 DNA reads TGTGCCAGTTCGTCTGGGGGGGTCCTCGAGCAGTACTTC.

This sequence joins TRBV30 and TRBJ1-1; D perhaps matches TRBD1 (5 bases). The CDR3 sequence is 13 residues long. The germline CDR1 and CDR2 sequences are GTSNPN and SVGIG (reference sequence). V was trimmed by 7 bases and J by 1 base, leaving 13 bases between them. In DNA form, the CDR3 reads TGTGCCTCAGGGACCGGTGGGAACACTGAAGCTTTCTTT. Protein product: CASGTGGNTEAFF.

The chain employs TRBV6-6 and TRBJ1-2; D gene uncertain. Germline loops: CDR1 MNHNY, CDR2 SVGAGI (reference sequence). Trimming removed 5 bases from V and 8 bases from J, with 18 bases in between. This CDR3 has 14 residues. The CDR3 region has the DNA TGTGCCAGCAGTGATCCGGAGAATTGGTCGGGCTACACCTTC. Amino acid sequence: CASSDPENWSGYTF.

Details on this clone: The sample has other DNA sequences that encode this CDR3 too. The V call is TRBV5-1, the J call TRBJ1-1; D not resolved. The CDR3 has 13 amino acids. In germline, CDR1 is SGHRS, CDR2 YFSETQ. Trimming shortened V by 2 bases and J by 1 base, and 6 bases separated the two germline ends. The chain's CDR3 is CASSLTENTEAFF. CDR3 sequence (DNA): TGCGCCAGCAGCTTAACAGAGAACACTGAAGCTTTCTTT.

This clone was seen once. The CDR3 sequence: CASSVALAASNEQFF. The CDR3 coding sequence is TGTGCCAGCAGCGTAGCACTAGCGGCTAGCAATGAGCAGTTCTTC. This chain links TRBV9 with TRBJ2-1; 8 bases agree with TRBD2. V gave up 0 bases and J gave up 6 bases; unmatched junction bases: 5. CDR1 is SGDLS and CDR2 is YYNGEE in the germline V gene. This CDR3 contains 15 residues.

The chain employs TRBV6-5 and TRBJ2-7; the match to TRBD2 covers 8 bases. From germline, CDR1 is MNHEY and CDR2 SVGAGI. CDR3 size: 15 residues. The trim removed 6 bases at V and 4 bases at J, leaving 11 bases unmatched. CDR3 DNA sequence: TGTGCCAGCAGCCCCCCGGGACTAGGAATTTACGAGCAGTACTTC. Its translation: CASSPPGLGIYEQYF.

The chain uses TRBV5-4 and TRBJ2-6, with unresolved D. Germline V gene sequence: CDR1 SGHNT, CDR2 YYREEE (reference sequence). V shed 2 bases and J shed 2 bases, with 2 bases lying between them. The length of the CDR3 is 13 residues. CDR3 amino acids: CASSLTGANVLTF. Written as DNA, the CDR3 is TGTGCCAGCAGCTTAACTGGGGCCAACGTCCTGACTTTC.

The rearrangement joins TRBV10-3 to TRBJ1-2; a possible D gene is TRBD1 (5 bases). CDR3 length: 16 residues. V was shortened by 4 bases and J by 2 bases, with 17 bases between the two germline ends. Germline values: CDR1 ENHRY, CDR2 SYGVKD. This CDR3 reads CAISATDGAENYGYTF. Here the CDR3 DNA reads TGTGCCATCAGTGCGACTGACGGGGCAGAAAACTATGGCTACACCTTC.

About this clone itself: The sample has other DNA sequences that encode this CDR3 too. The J gene is TRBJ2-2, the V gene TRBV7-9, with D perhaps matching TRBD2 (5 bases). This CDR3 has 13 amino acids. From germline, CDR1 is SEHNR and CDR2 FQNEAQ (reference sequence). Trimming left V 2 bases short and J 5 bases short, with 6 bases between. CDR3: CASSLPGTGELFF. CDR3 in DNA: TGTGCCAGCAGCTTACCGGGAACCGGGGAGCTGTTTTTT.

The J gene is TRBJ2-7, the V gene TRBV10-1, with 7 positions matching TRBD1. V lost 5 bases to trimming and J lost 0 bases; unmatched junction nucleotides: 1. The CDR3 spans 13 residues. CDR1 is WNHNN, CDR2 SYGVQD, per germline (reference sequence). DNA for the CDR3: TGCGCCAGCAGTAGGACAGGCTCCTACGAGCAGTACTTC. Translated: CASSRTGSYEQYF.

The chain has TRBV5-4 and TRBJ2-3; a weak D match, TRBD2 (6 bases). The CDR3 runs 15 residues. Germline V gene sequence: CDR1 SGHNT, CDR2 YYREEE (reference sequence). The V end was cut by 2 bases, the J end by 0 bases, with 10 bases between. The CDR3 DNA reads TGTGCCAGCAGCTTCCGGGGGACCAGCACAGATACGCAGTATTTT. This gives the protein CASSFRGTSTDTQYF. The whole variable domain, filled in from reference TRBV5-4 and TRBJ2-3, reads ETGVTQSPTHLIKTRGQQVTLRCSSQSGHNTVSWYQQALGQGPQFIFQYYREEENGRGNFPPRFSGLQFPNYSSELNVNALELDDSALYLCASSFRGTSTDTQYFGPGTRLTVL.

A remark on this clone: The same CDR3 arises from other DNA sequences in this sample as well. The gene calls are TRBV28 and TRBJ2-1; 8 bases align to TRBD2. The CDR3 has 15 residues. With V trimmed by 6 bases and J by 0 bases, 4 bases remained unmatched. Germline CDR1 is MDHEN and CDR2 is SYDVKM. The CDR3, as DNA: TGTGCCAGCAGCTTAGCGGGAAGCTCCTACAATGAGCAGTTCTTC. It is translated as CASSLAGSSYNEQFF.

The chain joins TRBV4-1 to TRBJ2-1, with TRBD2 as a possible D gene (5 bases). The CDR3 contains 17 residues. The germline V gene encodes CDR1 MGHRA and CDR2 YSYEKL. Between the trimmed V and J ends, which lost 4 bases and 8 bases, there was a span of 24 bases. CDR3 amino acids: CASSPGAGAFIVDEQFF. The CDR3 nucleotides are TGCGCCAGCAGCCCCGGTGCGGGTGCTTTCATCGTAGATGAGCAGTTCTTC.

V gene TRBV7-9 combines with J gene TRBJ2-5, with 8 bases matching TRBD1. This CDR3 contains 17 residues. The germline V gene has CDR1 SEHNR and CDR2 FQNEAQ (reference sequence). V lost 2 bases to trimming and J lost 5 bases; unmatched junction nucleotides: 13. CDR3 nucleotide sequence: TGTGCCAGCAGCTTACCTAGGACAGGGTTACCCCAGGAGACCCAGTACTTC. Amino acids: CASSLPRTGLPQETQYF.

The chain uses TRBV7-7 and TRBJ1-4; D remains unclear. Germline V gene data show CDR1 as SSHAT and CDR2 as FNYEAQ (reference sequence). The V gene lost 1 base and the J gene lost 0 bases, with 18 bases spanning the gap. The CDR3 is 19 amino acids. The CDR3 here is CASSLVGGRSLPTNEKLFF. The DNA of the CDR3 is TGTGCCAGCAGCTTAGTAGGCGGCCGAAGCCTTCCAACTAATGAAAAACTGTTTTTT.